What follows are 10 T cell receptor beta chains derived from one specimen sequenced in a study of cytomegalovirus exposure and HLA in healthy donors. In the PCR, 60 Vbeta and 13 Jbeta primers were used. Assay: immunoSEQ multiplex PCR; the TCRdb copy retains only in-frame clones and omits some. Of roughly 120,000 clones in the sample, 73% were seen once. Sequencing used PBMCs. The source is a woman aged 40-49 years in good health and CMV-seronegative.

The CDR3 region has the DNA TGTGCCAGCAGCCGGACAGGGGGCGGCTACGAGCAGTACTTC. Amino acid sequence: CASSRTGGGYEQYF. This chain uses TRBV5-6 with TRBJ2-7; 11 nucleotides agree with TRBD1. V lost 4 bases, J lost 3 bases, and 3 bases stayed unmatched. The CDR3 has 14 residues. Germline V CDR1 and CDR2: SGHDT, YYEEEE.

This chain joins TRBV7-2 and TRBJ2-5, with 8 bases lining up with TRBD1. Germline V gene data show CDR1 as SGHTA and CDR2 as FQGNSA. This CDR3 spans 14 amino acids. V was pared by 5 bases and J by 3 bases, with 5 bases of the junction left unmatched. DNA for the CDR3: TGTGCCAGCAGCACAGGGGGATGGGAAGAGACCCAGTACTTC. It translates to CASSTGGWEETQYF. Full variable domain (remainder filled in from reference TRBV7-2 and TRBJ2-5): GAGVSQSPSNKVTEKGKDVELRCDPISGHTALYWYRQSLGQGLEFLIYFQGNSAPDKSGLPSDRFSAERTGGSVSTLTIQRTQQEDSAVYLCASSTGGWEETQYFGPGTRLLVL.

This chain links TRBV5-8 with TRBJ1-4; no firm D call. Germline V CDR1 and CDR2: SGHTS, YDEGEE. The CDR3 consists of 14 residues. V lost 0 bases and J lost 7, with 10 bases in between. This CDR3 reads CASSLGFPSEKLFF. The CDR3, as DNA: TGTGCCAGCAGCTTGGGCTTTCCCAGTGAAAAACTGTTTTTT.

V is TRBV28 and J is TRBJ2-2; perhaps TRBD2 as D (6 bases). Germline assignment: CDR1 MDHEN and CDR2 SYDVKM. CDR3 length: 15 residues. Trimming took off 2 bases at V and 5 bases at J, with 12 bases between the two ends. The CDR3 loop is CASSLAGGNTGELFF. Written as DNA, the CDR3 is TGTGCCAGCAGTTTAGCCGGCGGGAATACCGGGGAGCTGTTTTTT.

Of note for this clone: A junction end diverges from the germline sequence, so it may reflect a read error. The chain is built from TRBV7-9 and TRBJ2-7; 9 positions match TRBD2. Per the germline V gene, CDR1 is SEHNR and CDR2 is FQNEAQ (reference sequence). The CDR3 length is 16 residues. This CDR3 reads CSSSPNLAGSSYEQYF. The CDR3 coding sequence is TGTTCCAGCAGCCCTAACCTAGCGGGAAGCAGCTACGAGCAGTACTTC.

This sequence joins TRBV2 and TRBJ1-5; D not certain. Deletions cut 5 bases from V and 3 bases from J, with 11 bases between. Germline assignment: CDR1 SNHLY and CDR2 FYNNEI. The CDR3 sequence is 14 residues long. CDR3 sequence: CASSKDGDNQPQHF. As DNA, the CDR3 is TGTGCCAGCAGTAAGGACGGGGACAATCAGCCCCAGCATTTT.

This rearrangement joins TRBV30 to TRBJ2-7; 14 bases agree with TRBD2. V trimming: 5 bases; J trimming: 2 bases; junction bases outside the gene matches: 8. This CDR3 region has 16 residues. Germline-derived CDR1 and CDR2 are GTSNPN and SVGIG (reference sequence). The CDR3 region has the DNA TGTGCCTGGGGAAGACTAGCGGGAGGGGGGGCCTACGAGCAGTACTTC. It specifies CAWGRLAGGGAYEQYF.

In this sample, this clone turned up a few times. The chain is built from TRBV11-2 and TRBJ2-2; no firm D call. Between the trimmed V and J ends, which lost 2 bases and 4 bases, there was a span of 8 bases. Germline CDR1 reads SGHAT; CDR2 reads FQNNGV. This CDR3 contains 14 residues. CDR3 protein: CASSLIEATGELFF. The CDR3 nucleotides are TGTGCCAGCAGCTTAATCGAGGCCACCGGGGAGCTGTTTTTT.

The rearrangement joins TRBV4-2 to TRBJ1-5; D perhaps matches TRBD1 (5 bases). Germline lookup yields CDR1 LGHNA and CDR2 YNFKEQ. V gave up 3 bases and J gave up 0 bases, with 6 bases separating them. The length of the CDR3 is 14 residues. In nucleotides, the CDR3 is TGTGCCAGCAGCCAGGGGGGTAGCAATCAGCCCCAGCATTTT. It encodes CASSQGGSNQPQHF.

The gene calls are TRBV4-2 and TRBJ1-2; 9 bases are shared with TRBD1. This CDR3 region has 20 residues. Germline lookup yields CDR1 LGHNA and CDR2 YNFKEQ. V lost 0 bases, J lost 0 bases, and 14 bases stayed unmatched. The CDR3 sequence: CASSQETYLGQGSTNYGYTF. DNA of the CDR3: TGTGCCAGCAGCCAAGAAACCTACCTGGGACAGGGATCAACTAACTATGGCTACACCTTC.